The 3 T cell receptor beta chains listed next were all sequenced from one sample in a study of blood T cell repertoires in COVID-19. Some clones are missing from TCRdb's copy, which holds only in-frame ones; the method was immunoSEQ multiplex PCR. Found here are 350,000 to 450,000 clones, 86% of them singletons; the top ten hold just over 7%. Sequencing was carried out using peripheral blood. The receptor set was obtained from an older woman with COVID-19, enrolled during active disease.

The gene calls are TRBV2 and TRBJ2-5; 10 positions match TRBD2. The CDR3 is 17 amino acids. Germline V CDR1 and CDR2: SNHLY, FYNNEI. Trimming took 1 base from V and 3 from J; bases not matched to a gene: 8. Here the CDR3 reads CASSEDGGLAGEETQYF. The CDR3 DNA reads TGTGCCAGCAGTGAAGACGGCGGGCTAGCGGGGGAAGAGACCCAGTACTTC.

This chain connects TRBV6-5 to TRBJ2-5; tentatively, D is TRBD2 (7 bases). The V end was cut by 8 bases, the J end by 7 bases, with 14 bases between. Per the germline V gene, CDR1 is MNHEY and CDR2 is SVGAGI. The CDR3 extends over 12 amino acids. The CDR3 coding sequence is TGTGCCAGCCGGGGAGGGGGGAGGACCCAGTACTTC. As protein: CASRGGGRTQYF.

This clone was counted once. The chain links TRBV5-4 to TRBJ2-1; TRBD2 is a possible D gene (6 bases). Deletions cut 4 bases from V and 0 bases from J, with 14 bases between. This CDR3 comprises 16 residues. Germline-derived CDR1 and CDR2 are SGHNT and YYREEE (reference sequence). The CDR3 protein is CASSPLDGSSYNEQFF. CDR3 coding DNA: TGTGCCAGCAGCCCCCTGGACGGGAGCTCCTACAATGAGCAGTTCTTC.